The T cell receptor (beta chain) described here comes from a study of T cells after yellow fever vaccination. On the study more broadly: CD3, CD45RA, CCR7 and CD95 defined the sorted EM, EMRA, CM and Tscm memory subsets. The authors prepared low-cell-number fractions using SMART-Seq v4 Ultra Low Input.

Concerning this clonotype itself: A read error may account for a junction end that differs from germline.

This CDR3 has 14 amino acids. Germline CDR1 reads SQVTM; CDR2 reads ANQGSEA. The study made its TCR cDNA through 5'RACE template switching. That step introduced a universal primer site along with UMIs. TCRdb passed the 5' RACE reads through MiXCR, listing each CDR3 protein once. This table has 25,000 to 35,000 distinct CDR3 sequences, 6.3% appearing once. Material: PBMCs, either bulk or a sorted T-cell subset (CD4+, CD8+, memory, or dextramer-sorted; not recorded which), obtained on the day of the yellow fever booster vaccination. The rearrangement links TRBV29-1 to TRBJ1-2; unclear D gene. The clonotype was recovered from a man aged 30 to 39 who received the YFV17D yellow fever vaccine. For the CDR3, the DNA is TGTACCGCTTCGGGTGGAGGGTCAACCTCTGGCTACACCTTC. This gives the protein CTASGGGSTSGYTF.